The T cell receptor beta chain described here comes from a study of CD8+ T cells in alopecia areata. Study summary: Tofacitinib continued for 6 to 18 months and was then withheld for 6 months.

Study outcomes and limitations: Compared with normal scalp, lesional scalp had higher clonality and more expanded CD8+ clones. Patients shared TCRs less clearly than mice did, possibly for HLA-related reasons.

In its sample, this clone was seen a few times. Its matching antigen is unknown. Sequencing templates came from extracted RNA that was reverse transcribed into cDNA. Assay: immunoSEQ multiplex PCR; the TCRdb copy retains only in-frame clones and omits some. The table shows more than 100,000 clones, with roughly three fifths occurring only once. Per germline, CDR1 SGHRS and CDR2 YFSETQ. The CDR3 is 14 amino acids. V dropped 1 base and J dropped 1 base, with 8 bases sitting between them. The V call is TRBV5-1, the J call TRBJ2-5; D unclear. Source: CD4+ T cells sorted from blood, taken at week 0. This sequence originates from a human donor with alopecia areata. The CDR3: CASSLWQPQETQYF. For the CDR3, the DNA is TGCGCCAGCAGCTTGTGGCAGCCCCAAGAGACCCAGTACTTC.